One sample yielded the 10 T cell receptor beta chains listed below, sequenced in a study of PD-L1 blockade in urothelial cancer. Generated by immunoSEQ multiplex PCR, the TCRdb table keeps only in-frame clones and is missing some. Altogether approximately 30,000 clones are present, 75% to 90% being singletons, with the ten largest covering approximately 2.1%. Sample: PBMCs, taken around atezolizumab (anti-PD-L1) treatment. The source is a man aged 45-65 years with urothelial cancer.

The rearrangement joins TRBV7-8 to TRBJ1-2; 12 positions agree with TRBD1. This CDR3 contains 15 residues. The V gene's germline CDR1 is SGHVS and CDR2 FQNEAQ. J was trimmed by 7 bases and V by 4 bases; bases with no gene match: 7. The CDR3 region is CASSSPGQGAFGYTF. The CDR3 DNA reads TGTGCCAGCAGCTCTCCGGGACAGGGGGCTTTTGGCTACACCTTC.

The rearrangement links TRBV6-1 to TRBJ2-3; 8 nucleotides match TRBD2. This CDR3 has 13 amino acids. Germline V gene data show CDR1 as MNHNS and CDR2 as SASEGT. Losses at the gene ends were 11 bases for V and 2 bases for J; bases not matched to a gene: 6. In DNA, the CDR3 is TGTGCCGGGGCGGGAGGCCACACAGATACGCAGTATTTT. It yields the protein CAGAGGHTDTQYF.

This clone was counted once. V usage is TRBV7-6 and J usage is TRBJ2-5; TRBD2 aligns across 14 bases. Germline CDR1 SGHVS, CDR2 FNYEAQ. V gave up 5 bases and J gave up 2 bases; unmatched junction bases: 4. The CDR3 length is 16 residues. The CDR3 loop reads CASSLRLAGGQETQYF. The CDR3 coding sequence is TGTGCCAGCAGCCTGCGACTAGCGGGGGGGCAAGAGACCCAGTACTTC.

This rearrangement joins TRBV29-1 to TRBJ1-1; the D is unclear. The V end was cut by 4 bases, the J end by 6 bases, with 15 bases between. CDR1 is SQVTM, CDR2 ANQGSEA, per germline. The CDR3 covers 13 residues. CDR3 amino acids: CSVAESAASEAFF. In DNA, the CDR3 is TGCAGCGTTGCAGAATCGGCGGCCTCTGAAGCTTTCTTT.

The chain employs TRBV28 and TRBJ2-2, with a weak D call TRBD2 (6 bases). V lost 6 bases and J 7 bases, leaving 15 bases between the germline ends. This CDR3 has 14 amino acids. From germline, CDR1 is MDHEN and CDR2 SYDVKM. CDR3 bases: TGTGCCAGCAGCCTTGGGACTCCGTACGGGGAGCTGTTTTTT. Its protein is CASSLGTPYGELFF.

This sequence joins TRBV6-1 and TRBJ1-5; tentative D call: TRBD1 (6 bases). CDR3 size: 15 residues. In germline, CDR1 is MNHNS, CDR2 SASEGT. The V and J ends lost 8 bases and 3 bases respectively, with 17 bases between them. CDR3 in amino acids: CASAERTDYNQPQHF. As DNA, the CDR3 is TGTGCCAGCGCCGAAAGGACAGACTACAATCAGCCCCAGCATTTT.

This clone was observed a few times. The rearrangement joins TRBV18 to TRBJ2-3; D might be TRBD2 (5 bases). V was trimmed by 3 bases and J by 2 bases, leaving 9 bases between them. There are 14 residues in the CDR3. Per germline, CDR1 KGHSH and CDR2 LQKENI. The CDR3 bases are TGTGCCAGCTCACCTGACTACCTCACAGATACGCAGTATTTT. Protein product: CASSPDYLTDTQYF.

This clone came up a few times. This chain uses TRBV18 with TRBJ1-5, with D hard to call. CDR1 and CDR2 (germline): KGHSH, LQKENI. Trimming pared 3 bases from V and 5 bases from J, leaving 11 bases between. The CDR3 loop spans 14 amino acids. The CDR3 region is CASSPTLGDQPQHF. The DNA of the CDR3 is TGTGCCAGCTCACCGACCCTTGGAGATCAGCCCCAGCATTTT.

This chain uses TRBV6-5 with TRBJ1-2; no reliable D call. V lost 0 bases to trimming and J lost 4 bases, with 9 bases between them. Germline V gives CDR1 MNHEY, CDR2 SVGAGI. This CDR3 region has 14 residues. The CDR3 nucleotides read TGTGCCAGCAGTTACTCGTCCGGTGGCTATGGCTACACCTTC. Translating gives CASSYSSGGYGYTF.

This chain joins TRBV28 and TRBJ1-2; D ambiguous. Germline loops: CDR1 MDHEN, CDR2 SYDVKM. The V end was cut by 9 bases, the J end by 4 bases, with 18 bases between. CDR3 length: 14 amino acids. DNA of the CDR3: TGTGCCAGTACCGGGAGCATTAACCCCTATGGCTACACCTTC. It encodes CASTGSINPYGYTF.